The 5 T cell receptor beta chains listed next were all sequenced from one sample in a study of patients and donors after allogeneic stem cell transplantation. Each CDR3 protein is one row after TCRdb ran MiXCR on the RT-PCR reads. The sample has roughly 200,000 distinct CDR3 sequences, 38% seen once. Sequenced: blood, either unsorted or a sorted T cell fraction (not recorded which). Receptors originate from a human donor who was either an allogeneic HSCT recipient or a stem cell or donor lymphocyte infusion donor (not recorded which). It is not recorded whose cells these are; they may come from a transplant donor.

This chain links TRBV27 with TRBJ1-2; D uncertain. The CDR3 totals 15 residues. Germline V gene data show CDR1 as MNHEY and CDR2 as SMNVEV (reference sequence). V was clipped by 6 bases and J by 0 bases, with 14 bases between them. CDR3 residues: CASRPWEDSNYGYTF. The CDR3 coding sequence is TGTGCCAGCAGACCTTGGGAAGACTCTAACTATGGCTACACCTTC.

This clonotype was observed a few times. The chain combines TRBV21-1 with TRBJ2-1; the table gives TRBD2 as D, unverified against the DNA. TRBV21-1 is reported as a pseudogene. This CDR3 is 13 amino acids long. In nucleotides, the CDR3 is TGTGCCAGCAGCAAAGAAGGAGGGTTTGAGCAGTTCTTC. This sequence encodes CASSKEGGFEQFF.

This clonotype occurred a few times. V usage is TRBV3-1 and J usage is TRBJ1-5, with TRBD1 matching over 8 bases. This CDR3 comprises 16 residues. The germline V gene has CDR1 LGHDT and CDR2 YNNKEL (reference sequence). J lost 4 bases, V lost 3 bases, and 8 bases had no gene match. The CDR3 reads CASSHRTGMGNQPQHF. CDR3 nucleotide sequence: TGTGCCAGCAGCCACAGGACAGGGATGGGGAATCAGCCCCAGCATTTT.

This clonotype has a handful of counts. The chain couples TRBV7-3 to TRBJ1-1, with D unresolved. The germline V and J ends were trimmed by 7 bases and 1 base, with 7 bases remaining between them. Germline CDR1 and CDR2: SGHTA and FQGTGA. The CDR3 covers 12 residues. CDR3 nucleotide sequence: TGTGCCAGCACCCGACGGAACACTGAAGCTTTCTTT. Amino acid sequence: CASTRRNTEAFF.

The chain recombines TRBV20-1 with TRBJ1-1; no clear D gene. V lost 0 bases, J lost 5 bases, and 13 bases lay in between. The CDR3 has 14 residues. Per germline, CDR1 DFQATT and CDR2 SNEGSKA (reference sequence). Here the CDR3 DNA reads TGCAGTGCTAGAGAATTCCGGGAATCAACTGAAGCTTTCTTT. Protein: CSAREFRESTEAFF.